The clone carrying this T cell receptor beta chain was found a few times. Its antigen is not known. These data are taken from a study of vaccination and CD4 T cells after COVID-19. Overall study context: Sampling that followed vaccination took place a median roughly 69 days after dose two, within a range of 14 to 241. Among convalescent patients, three were sampled at day 14 and at days 161 to 241 post-vaccination. Study-wide findings and caveats: Convalescent patients studied were relatively few, and early post-infection timepoints were absent. SARS-CoV-2-reactive clonotypes rose nonsignificantly, with the median going from about 20 to 38.

Germline lookup yields CDR1 MNHNS and CDR2 SASEGT. The CDR3 runs 15 residues. V gave up 7 bases and J gave up 2 bases; unmatched junction bases: 7. TCRdb re-called the PCR reads through MiXCR, storing one row per CDR3 protein. The repertoire holds 25,000 to 30,000 distinct CDR3 sequences, around 50% seen once, with around 5.2% in the top ten. As to time point: late sampling 161 to 241 days after vaccination in three convalescent patients. The chain couples TRBV6-1 to TRBJ2-5; TRBD2 matches at 10 bases. This specimen was CD4+ T cells from blood, taken about 7 months after SARS-CoV-2 vaccination. The receptor comes from a human donor who had recovered from COVID-19. CDR3: CASKEGAGGQETQYF. The DNA for the CDR3 is TGTGCCAGCAAGGAAGGAGCGGGAGGGCAAGAGACCCAGTACTTC.